This TCR beta chain was captured by sequencing in a study of molecular identifiers for immune sequencing clone quantification. The study's findings and limits: Clones with over 20 RNA copies captured over 98% of effector molecules but under 1% of naive ones.

Points on this clonotype: The antigen remains undetermined.

V shed 6 bases and J 0 bases; nucleotides not matched to a gene: 5. Germline V gives CDR1 ENHRY, CDR2 SYGVKD. The CDR3 runs to 16 residues. Previously published methods and listed TCR primers were used for the bulk TCR libraries. TCRdb independently ran MiXCR on the PCR reads; one entry per CDR3 protein. The sample shows roughly 320,000 distinct CDR3 sequences, roughly a fifth of them seen only once. Libraries from naive CD8 cells were generated from approximately 20,000 to 980,000 sorted cells (with 10%, 30% or 50% RNA). Sample: naive CD8+ T cells from blood, with Jurkat cell RNA spiked in. Subset meaning: FACS-sorted CD8+CD4-CCR7+CD45RA+ naive T cells. The chain joins TRBV10-3 to TRBJ2-2; 9 bases line up with TRBD2. This TCR was sampled from a human donor in good health. Some libraries in this study had Jurkat cell RNA spiked in. The CDR3 nucleotides read TGTGCCATCAGCGCATCTAGCGGGGCGAACACCGGGGAGCTGTTTTTT. Encoded protein: CAISASSGANTGELFF.